Following are 30 T cell receptor beta chains from one sample sequenced in a study of blood T cell repertoires in COVID-19. Method: immunoSEQ multiplex PCR; TCRdb's copy keeps in-frame clones and lacks some. The table includes roughly 250,000 clones, less than 90% detected once. The sequenced material came from peripheral blood. All receptors derive from a woman between 25 and 40 years old with COVID-19, enrolled during active disease.

This clone was seen a handful of times. The chain recombines TRBV10-2 with TRBJ1-2; D is uncertain. Germline V gene data show CDR1 as WSHSY and CDR2 as SAAADI. The CDR3 totals 13 residues. V lost 2 bases to trimming and J lost 6 bases, with 10 bases between them. Here the CDR3 reads CASSEQAGDGYTF. As DNA, the CDR3 is TGCGCCAGCAGTGAGCAAGCAGGCGATGGCTACACCTTC.

This clone was observed at least ten times. Within the sample, other DNA sequences also encode this same CDR3. The chain is built from TRBV9 and TRBJ1-2, with D possibly matching TRBD1 (5 bases). CDR3 length: 15 amino acids. Germline CDR1 SGDLS, CDR2 YYNGEE. Trimming took off 0 bases at V and 2 bases at J, with 11 bases between the two ends. The CDR3, as DNA: TGTGCCAGCAGCGTAGGGAGGGGAGGGAACTATGGCTACACCTTC. This encodes CASSVGRGGNYGYTF.

The V and J genes are TRBV29-1 and TRBJ2-1; 8 bases align to TRBD2. Germline CDR1 and CDR2: SQVTM and ANQGSEA. The CDR3 is made up of 17 amino acids. V shed 1 base, J shed 0 bases, and the junction held 8 bases outside the gene matches. For the CDR3, the DNA is TGCAGCGTTGAAGGGAAAGGACTAGCAGCCTCCTACAATGAGCAGTTCTTC. It yields the protein CSVEGKGLAASYNEQFF.

The chain couples TRBV6-5 to TRBJ1-1; D unresolved. V lost 0 bases and J lost 1, with 12 bases in between. Germline V CDR1 and CDR2: MNHEY, SVGAGI. CDR3 size: 16 residues. CDR3 region: CASSYSSRLPNTEAFF. The DNA of the CDR3 is TGTGCCAGCAGTTACTCGAGTCGACTACCGAACACTGAAGCTTTCTTT.

The V gene is TRBV28, the J gene TRBJ2-7; 9 nucleotides line up with TRBD1. Germline V gene data show CDR1 as MDHEN and CDR2 as SYDVKM. V was pared by 5 bases and J by 3 bases, with 5 bases of the junction left unmatched. The length of the CDR3 is 14 residues. The chain's CDR3 is CASSQGQGIYEQYF. The CDR3 nucleotides are TGTGCCAGCAGTCAGGGACAGGGAATCTACGAGCAGTACTTC.

CDR3 in amino acids: CASSALTSGGALNTGELFF. In DNA, the CDR3 is TGTGCCAGCAGCGCCCTAACTAGCGGGGGGGCCCTCAACACCGGGGAGCTGTTTTTT. The chain carries TRBV9 and TRBJ2-2; 13 bases line up with TRBD2. The germline V gene encodes CDR1 SGDLS and CDR2 YYNGEE. Trimming took 3 bases from V and 2 from J; bases not matched to a gene: 10. The CDR3 is 19 residues long. The full variable domain, in which reference TRBV9 and TRBJ2-2 provide the parts outside the CDR3, is DSGVTQTPKHLITATGQRVTLRCSPRSGDLSVYWYQQSLDQGLQFLIQYYNGEERAKGNILERFSAQQFPDLHSELNLSSLELGDSALYFCASSALTSGGALNTGELFFGEGSRLTVL.

The CDR3 bases are TGTGCCATCAGTGCGGACAGGGGCTACAATGAGCAGTTCTTC. Protein sequence: CAISADRGYNEQFF. This chain uses TRBV10-3 with TRBJ2-1; 9 bases are a match to TRBD1. Germline values: CDR1 ENHRY, CDR2 SYGVKD. This CDR3 has 14 residues. V lost 4 bases to trimming and J lost 3 bases; unmatched junction nucleotides: 1.

The rearrangement uses TRBV7-9 and TRBJ2-1, with 15 bases fitting TRBD2. V lost 0 bases, J lost 2 bases, and 5 bases stayed unmatched. The CDR3 has 19 amino acids. The V gene's germline CDR1 is SEHNR and CDR2 FQNEAQ (reference sequence). CDR3 protein: CASSLALRTSGGAYNEQFF. CDR3 in DNA: TGTGCCAGCAGCTTAGCGCTAAGGACTAGCGGGGGGGCCTACAATGAGCAGTTCTTC.

In nucleotides, the CDR3 is TGTGCCATCGGCGCTAGCGGGGGGATGGAGACCCAGTACTTC. It translates to CAIGASGGMETQYF. The genes are TRBV10-3 and TRBJ2-5; 11 bases align to TRBD2. CDR1 ENHRY and CDR2 SYGVKD come from the germline V gene. The length of the CDR3 is 14 residues. J lost 5 bases, V lost 8 bases, and 7 bases had no gene match.

The V call is TRBV27, the J call TRBJ1-2; tentatively, D is TRBD1 (6 bases). The CDR3 length is 16 residues. Trimming removed 7 bases from V and 6 bases from J, with 24 bases in between. Germline lookup yields CDR1 MNHEY and CDR2 SMNVEV (reference sequence). Here the CDR3 reads CASTTHPPQGSHGYTF. For the CDR3, the DNA is TGTGCCAGCACTACACACCCCCCTCAGGGGTCCCATGGCTACACCTTC.

The chain recombines TRBV5-4 with TRBJ2-7; D is possibly TRBD2 (5 bases). V lost 2 bases and J 6 bases, leaving 9 bases between the germline ends. CDR3 size: 12 residues. Per the germline V gene, CDR1 is SGHNT and CDR2 is YYREEE (reference sequence). The CDR3 DNA sequence: TGTGCCAGCAGCTTCCTAGCAGCCGAGCAGTACTTC. Its translation is CASSFLAAEQYF.

V gene TRBV5-6 combines with J gene TRBJ2-3, with 10 bases identical to TRBD1. The CDR3 covers 16 residues. With V trimmed by 0 bases and J by 3 bases, 4 bases remained unmatched. Germline V gene data show CDR1 as SGHDT and CDR2 as YYEEEE. The CDR3 coding sequence is TGTGCCAGCAGCTTGGATGGGGACAGGGGTACAGATACGCAGTATTTT. Translated, it gives CASSLDGDRGTDTQYF.

The J gene is TRBJ1-3, the V gene TRBV4-1; the D gene is possibly TRBD1 (5 bases). Germline lookup yields CDR1 MGHRA and CDR2 YSYEKL. V was shortened by 2 bases and J by 0 bases, with 8 bases between the two germline ends. This CDR3 has 15 residues. CDR3 nucleotides: TGCGCCAGCAGCCAACGACAGACCTCTGGAAACACCATATATTTT. Translated, it gives CASSQRQTSGNTIYF.

The V and J genes are TRBV6-5 and TRBJ1-2; no clear D. This CDR3 is 13 amino acids long. Trimming stripped 0 bases from V and 7 bases from J, with 9 bases between. Germline-derived CDR1 and CDR2 are MNHEY and SVGAGI. Written as DNA, the CDR3 is TGTGCCAGCAGTTACTCGAACATCCGTGGCTACACCTTC. This encodes CASSYSNIRGYTF.

The chain has TRBV18 and TRBJ1-2, with TRBD1 identical over 7 bases. The CDR3 has 15 residues. The J segment lost 6 bases and the V segment lost 6 bases, leaving 13 bases of the junction unmatched. Looked up from germline, CDR1 is KGHSH and CDR2 is LQKENI. CDR3: CASSLGTANTHGYTF. CDR3 DNA sequence: TGTGCCAGCTCGTTGGGGACAGCAAATACTCATGGCTACACCTTC.

The chain carries TRBV11-2 and TRBJ2-4, with a possible D match to TRBD1 (6 bases). Germline loops: CDR1 SGHAT, CDR2 FQNNGV. This CDR3 spans 15 amino acids. The V gene lost 6 bases and the J gene lost 2 bases, with 14 bases spanning the gap. The CDR3 here is CASSSRDISKNIQYF. CDR3 nucleotide sequence: TGTGCCAGCAGTAGCCGGGACATATCCAAAAACATTCAGTACTTC. Full variable domain (rest looked up from reference TRBV11-2 and TRBJ2-4): EAGVAQSPRYKIIEKRQSVAFWCNPISGHATLYWYQQILGQGPKLLIQFQNNGVVDDSQLPKDRFSAERLKGVDSTLKIQPAKLEDSAVYLCASSSRDISKNIQYFGAGTRLSVL.

V and J are TRBV7-9 and TRBJ2-7; D is ambiguous. Germline CDR1 is SEHNR and CDR2 is FQNEAQ (reference sequence). V was cut by 1 base and J by 4 bases, with 14 bases left in between. This CDR3 region has 15 residues. The CDR3 sequence: CASSLGGAGYYEQYF. In DNA form, the CDR3 reads TGTGCCAGCAGCTTAGGCGGTGCCGGGTATTACGAGCAGTACTTC.

The V call is TRBV19, the J call TRBJ1-1, with D unresolved. V shed 3 bases and J shed 0 bases, with 11 bases lying between them. The CDR3 is made up of 15 amino acids. Germline CDR1 and CDR2: LNHDA and SQIVND (reference sequence). The CDR3: CASSISNRLNTEAFF. The CDR3 region has the DNA TGTGCCAGTAGTATTTCCAACAGATTGAACACTGAAGCTTTCTTT.

This clone was seen just once. The V and J genes are TRBV28 and TRBJ1-3; D is undetermined. Deletions cut 4 bases from V and 3 bases from J, with 16 bases between. Looked up from germline, CDR1 is MDHEN and CDR2 is SYDVKM. The length of the CDR3 is 16 residues. The CDR3 DNA is TGTGCCAGCAGTTCTCCCGGGGTCGTGGTTGGAAACACCATATATTTT. It translates to CASSSPGVVVGNTIYF.

The chain links TRBV12-5 to TRBJ2-5; TRBD1 might be the D (6 bases). Per germline, CDR1 LGHNT and CDR2 FRNRAP. V was shortened by 0 bases and J by 3 bases, with 11 bases between the two germline ends. This CDR3 spans 15 amino acids. For the CDR3, the DNA is TGTGCTAGTGGTTTGGTAGTGGGACAAAAAGAGACCCAGTACTTC. Its protein is CASGLVVGQKETQYF.

The chain is built from TRBV19 and TRBJ2-3, with TRBD2 as a possible D gene (5 bases). V dropped 4 bases and J dropped 0 bases, with 11 bases sitting between them. The CDR3 runs 15 residues. Germline V lookup: CDR1 LNHDA, CDR2 SQIVND (reference sequence). The CDR3 nucleotides read TGTGCCAGTAGTAGGAGGCAGGCTAGCACAGATACGCAGTATTTT. Its translation: CASSRRQASTDTQYF.

The chain joins TRBV28 to TRBJ2-1; 7 bases are shared with TRBD1. CDR1 and CDR2 from the germline V gene are MDHEN and SYDVKM. The CDR3 is 13 amino acids. The junction had 2 bases not matched to a gene; V was cut back by 5 bases and J by 4 bases. CDR3 coding DNA: TGTGCCAGCAGTACAGGGGCGTACAATGAGCAGTTCTTC. It translates to CASSTGAYNEQFF.

This sequence joins TRBV4-1 and TRBJ2-2; 8 bases agree with TRBD1. Germline V gene lookup returns CDR1 MGHRA and CDR2 YSYEKL. This CDR3 has 17 amino acids. V lost 0 bases, J lost 2 bases, and 5 bases stayed unmatched. CDR3 region: CASSQDMSGGNTGELFF. CDR3 in DNA: TGCGCCAGCAGCCAAGATATGTCAGGGGGCAACACCGGGGAGCTGTTTTTT.

The chain carries TRBV19 and TRBJ2-3, with 8 nucleotides matching TRBD2. J gave up 2 bases and V 7 bases, and 5 bases lay outside the gene matches. This CDR3 has 14 residues. CDR1 LNHDA and CDR2 SQIVND come from the germline V gene (reference sequence). The CDR3 DNA sequence: TGTGCCAGTACCCCGGGGGGGCACACAGATACGCAGTATTTT. The encoded protein is CASTPGGHTDTQYF.

V gene TRBV4-2 combines with J gene TRBJ2-2; the D gene is possibly TRBD1 (5 bases). The CDR3 covers 14 residues. The germline gives CDR1 LGHNA, CDR2 YNFKEQ. V gave up 1 base and J gave up 4 bases, with 7 bases separating them. The CDR3 DNA reads as TGTGCCAGCAGCCAAGGGGGCTTCACCGGGGAGCTGTTTTTT. Protein sequence: CASSQGGFTGELFF.

This chain links TRBV6-5 with TRBJ2-1; 10 bases fit TRBD2. CDR1 and CDR2 (germline): MNHEY, SVGAGI. Losses at the gene ends were 7 bases for V and 10 bases for J; bases not matched to a gene: 13. The CDR3 sequence is 15 residues long. The CDR3 nucleotides are TGTGCCAGCACCGACATGGGGCTAGCGGGGGCGGAGCAGTTCTTC. Encoded protein: CASTDMGLAGAEQFF.

The CDR3 DNA reads TGCGCCAGCAGCCTGTTTAGGGCGGGGCGGGCTGATACGCAGTATTTT. It translates to CASSLFRAGRADTQYF. The chain recombines TRBV5-1 with TRBJ2-3, with D perhaps matching TRBD2 (6 bases). Germline CDR1 is SGHRS and CDR2 is YFSETQ. The CDR3 extends over 16 amino acids. The V end lost 4 bases, the J end lost 6 bases, and 21 bases lay between the germline ends.

The rearrangement links TRBV30 to TRBJ2-7; no definite D call. This CDR3 spans 11 amino acids. V was cut by 0 bases and J by 4 bases, with 4 bases left in between. Per germline, CDR1 GTSNPN and CDR2 SVGIG (reference sequence). Written as DNA, the CDR3 is TGTGCCTGGAGTGTGAGGTACGAGCAGTACTTC. The encoded protein is CAWSVRYEQYF.

The chain joins TRBV2 to TRBJ2-3; 7 bases match TRBD2. CDR1 and CDR2 (germline): SNHLY, FYNNEI. The J segment lost 1 base and the V segment lost 4 bases, leaving 8 bases of the junction unmatched. This CDR3 comprises 16 residues. CDR3 loop: CASSVGLAGGTDTQYF. The CDR3 region has the DNA TGTGCCAGCAGTGTGGGGCTTGCGGGGGGCACAGATACGCAGTATTTT.

The chain uses TRBV11-2 and TRBJ2-4; 9 positions match TRBD2. Germline V gene lookup returns CDR1 SGHAT and CDR2 FQNNGV. With V trimmed by 5 bases and J by 2 bases, 7 bases remained unmatched. The CDR3 is made up of 16 amino acids. The CDR3 reads CASSHVAGGPKNIQYF. The CDR3, as DNA: TGTGCCAGCAGCCATGTGGCGGGGGGGCCCAAAAACATTCAGTACTTC.